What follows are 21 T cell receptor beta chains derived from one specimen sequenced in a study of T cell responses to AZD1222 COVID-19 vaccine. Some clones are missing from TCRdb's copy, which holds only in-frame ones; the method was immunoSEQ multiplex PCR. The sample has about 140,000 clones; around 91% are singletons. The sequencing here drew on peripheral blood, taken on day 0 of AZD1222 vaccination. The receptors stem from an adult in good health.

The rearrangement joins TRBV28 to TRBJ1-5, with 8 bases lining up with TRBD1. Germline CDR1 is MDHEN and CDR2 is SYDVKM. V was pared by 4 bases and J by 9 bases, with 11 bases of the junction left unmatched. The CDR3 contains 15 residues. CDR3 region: CASSSSGTGDGPQHF. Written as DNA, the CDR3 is TGTGCCAGCAGTTCCTCGGGGACAGGAGATGGGCCCCAGCATTTT.

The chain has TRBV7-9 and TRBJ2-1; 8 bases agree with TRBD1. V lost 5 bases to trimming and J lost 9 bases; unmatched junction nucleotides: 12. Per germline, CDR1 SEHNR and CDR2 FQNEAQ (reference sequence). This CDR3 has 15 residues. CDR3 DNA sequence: TGTGCCAGCAGCACCCAGGGGGCGCACGATACTGAGCAGTTCTTC. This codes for CASSTQGAHDTEQFF. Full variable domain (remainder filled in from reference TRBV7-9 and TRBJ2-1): DTGVSQNPRHKITKRGQNVTFRCDPISEHNRLYWYRQTLGQGPEFLTYFQNEAQLEKSRLLSDRFSAERPKGSFSTLEIQRTEQGDSAMYLCASSTQGAHDTEQFFGPGTRLTVL.

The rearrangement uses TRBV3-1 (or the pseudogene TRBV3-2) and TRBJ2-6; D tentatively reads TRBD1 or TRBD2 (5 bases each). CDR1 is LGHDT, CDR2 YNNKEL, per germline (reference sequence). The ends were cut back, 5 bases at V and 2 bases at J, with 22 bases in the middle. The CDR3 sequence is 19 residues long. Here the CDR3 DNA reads TGTGCCAGCAGCTTTCACCGGGGCACGGCCATCCCTGGGGCCAACGTCCTGACTTTC. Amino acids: CASSFHRGTAIPGANVLTF.

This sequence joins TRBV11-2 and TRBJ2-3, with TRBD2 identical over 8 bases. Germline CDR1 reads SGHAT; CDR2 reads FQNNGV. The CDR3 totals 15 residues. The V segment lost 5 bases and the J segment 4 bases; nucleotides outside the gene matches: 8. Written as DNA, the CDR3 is TGTGCCAGCAGCCCCCAGCGGGGGTTTGCAGATACGCAGTATTTT. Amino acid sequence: CASSPQRGFADTQYF. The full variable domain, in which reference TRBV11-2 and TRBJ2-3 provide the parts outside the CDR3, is EAGVAQSPRYKIIEKRQSVAFWCNPISGHATLYWYQQILGQGPKLLIQFQNNGVVDDSQLPKDRFSAERLKGVDSTLKIQPAKLEDSAVYLCASSPQRGFADTQYFGPGTRLTVL.

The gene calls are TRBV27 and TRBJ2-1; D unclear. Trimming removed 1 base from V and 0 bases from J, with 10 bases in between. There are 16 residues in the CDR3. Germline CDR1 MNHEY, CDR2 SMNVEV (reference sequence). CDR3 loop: CASSLWGPLSYNEQFF. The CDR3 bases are TGTGCCAGCAGTTTATGGGGTCCCCTCTCCTACAATGAGCAGTTCTTC.

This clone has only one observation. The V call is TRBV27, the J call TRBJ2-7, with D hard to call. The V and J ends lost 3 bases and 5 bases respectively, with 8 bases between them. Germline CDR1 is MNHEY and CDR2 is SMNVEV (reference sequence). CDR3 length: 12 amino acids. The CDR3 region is CASSFGRNEQYF. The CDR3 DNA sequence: TGTGCCAGCAGTTTCGGTCGGAACGAGCAGTACTTC.

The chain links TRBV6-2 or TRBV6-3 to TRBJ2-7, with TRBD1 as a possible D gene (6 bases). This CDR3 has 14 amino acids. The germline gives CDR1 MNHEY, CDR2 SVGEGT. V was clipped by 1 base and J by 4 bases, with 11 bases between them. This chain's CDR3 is CASSYWQGIYEQYF. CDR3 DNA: TGTGCCAGCAGTTACTGGCAGGGGATTTACGAGCAGTACTTC.

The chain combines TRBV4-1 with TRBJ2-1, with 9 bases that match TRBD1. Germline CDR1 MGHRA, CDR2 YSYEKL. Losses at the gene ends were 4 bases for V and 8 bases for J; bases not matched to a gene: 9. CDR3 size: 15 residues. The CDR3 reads CASSRTGELLYEQFF. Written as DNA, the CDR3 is TGCGCCAGCAGCCGGACAGGGGAATTACTCTATGAGCAGTTCTTC.

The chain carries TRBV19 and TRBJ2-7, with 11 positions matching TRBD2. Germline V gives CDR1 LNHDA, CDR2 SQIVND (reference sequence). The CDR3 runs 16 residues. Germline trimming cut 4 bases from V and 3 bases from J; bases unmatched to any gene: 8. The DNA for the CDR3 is TGTGCCAGTAGTACCATAGCGGGAGGGCCGTTCTACGAGCAGTACTTC. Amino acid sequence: CASSTIAGGPFYEQYF. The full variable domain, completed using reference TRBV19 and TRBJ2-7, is DGGITQSPKYLFRKEGQNVTLSCEQNLNHDAMYWYRQDPGQGLRLIYYSQIVNDFQKGDIAEGYSVSREKKESFPLTVTSAQKNPTAFYLCASSTIAGGPFYEQYFGPGTRLTVT.

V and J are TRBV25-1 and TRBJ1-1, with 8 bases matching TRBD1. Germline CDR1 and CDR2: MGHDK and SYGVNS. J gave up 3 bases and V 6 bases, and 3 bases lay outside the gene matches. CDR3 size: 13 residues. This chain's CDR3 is CASRDREDTEAFF. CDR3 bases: TGTGCCAGCAGGGACAGGGAGGACACTGAAGCTTTCTTT.

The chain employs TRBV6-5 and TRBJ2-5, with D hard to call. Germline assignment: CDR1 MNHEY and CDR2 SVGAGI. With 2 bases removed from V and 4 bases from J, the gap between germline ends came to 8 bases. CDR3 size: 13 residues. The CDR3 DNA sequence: TGTGCCAGCAGTTACGACATTGCAGAGACCCAGTACTTC. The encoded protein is CASSYDIAETQYF.

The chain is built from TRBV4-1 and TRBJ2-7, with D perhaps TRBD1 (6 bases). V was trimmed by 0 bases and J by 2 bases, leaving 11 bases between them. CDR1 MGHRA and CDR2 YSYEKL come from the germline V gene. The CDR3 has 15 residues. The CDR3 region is CASSQDQGLPYEQYF. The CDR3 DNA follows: TGCGCCAGCAGCCAAGATCAGGGGCTGCCCTACGAGCAGTACTTC.

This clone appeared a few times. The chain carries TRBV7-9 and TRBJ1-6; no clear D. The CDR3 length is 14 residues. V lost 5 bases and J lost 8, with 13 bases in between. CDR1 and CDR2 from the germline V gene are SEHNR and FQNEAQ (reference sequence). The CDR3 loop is CASSLLGWDSPLHF. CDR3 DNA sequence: TGTGCCAGCAGCCTTCTGGGGTGGGATTCACCCCTCCACTTT.

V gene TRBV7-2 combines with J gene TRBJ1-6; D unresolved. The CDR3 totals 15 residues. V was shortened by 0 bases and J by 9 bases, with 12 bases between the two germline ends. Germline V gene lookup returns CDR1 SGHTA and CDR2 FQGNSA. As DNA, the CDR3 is TGTGCCAGCAGCTTAGCCCCGGGAGGAACTTCACCCCTCCACTTT. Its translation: CASSLAPGGTSPLHF.

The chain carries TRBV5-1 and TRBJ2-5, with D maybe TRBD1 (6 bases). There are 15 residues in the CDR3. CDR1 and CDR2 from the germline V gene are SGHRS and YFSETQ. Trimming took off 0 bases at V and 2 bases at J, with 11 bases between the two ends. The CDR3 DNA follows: TGCGCCAGCAGCTTGGAGCAGGGGCTTCAAGAGACCCAGTACTTC. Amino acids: CASSLEQGLQETQYF.

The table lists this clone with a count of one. For the CDR3, the DNA is TGCGCCAGCAGCCAAGGCATTTTCTCCCCGACTGAAGCTTTCTTT. Amino acid sequence: CASSQGIFSPTEAFF. The chain uses TRBV4-1 and TRBJ1-1; no definite D call. Deletions cut 1 base from V and 5 bases from J, with 14 bases between. Looked up from germline, CDR1 is MGHRA and CDR2 is YSYEKL. The CDR3 spans 15 residues.

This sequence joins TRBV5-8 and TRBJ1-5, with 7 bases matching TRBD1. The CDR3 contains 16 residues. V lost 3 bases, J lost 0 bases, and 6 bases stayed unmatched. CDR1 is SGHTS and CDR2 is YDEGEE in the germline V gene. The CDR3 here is CASSSGQRNSNQPQHF. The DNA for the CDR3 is TGTGCCAGCAGCTCGGGACAGAGGAATAGCAATCAGCCCCAGCATTTT.

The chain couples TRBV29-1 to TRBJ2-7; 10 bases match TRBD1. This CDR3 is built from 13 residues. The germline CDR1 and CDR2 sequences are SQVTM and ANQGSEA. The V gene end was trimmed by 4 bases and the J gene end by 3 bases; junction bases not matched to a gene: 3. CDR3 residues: CSVVGQGIYEQYF. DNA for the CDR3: TGCAGCGTTGTGGGACAGGGGATCTACGAGCAGTACTTC.

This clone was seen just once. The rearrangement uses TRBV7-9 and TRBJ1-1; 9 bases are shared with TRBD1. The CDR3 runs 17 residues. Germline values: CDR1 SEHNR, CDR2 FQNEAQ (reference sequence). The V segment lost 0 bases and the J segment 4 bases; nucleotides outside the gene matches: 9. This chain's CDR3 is CASSLADSGQGVTEAFF. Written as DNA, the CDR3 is TGTGCCAGCAGCTTAGCGGATTCGGGACAGGGTGTCACTGAAGCTTTCTTT.

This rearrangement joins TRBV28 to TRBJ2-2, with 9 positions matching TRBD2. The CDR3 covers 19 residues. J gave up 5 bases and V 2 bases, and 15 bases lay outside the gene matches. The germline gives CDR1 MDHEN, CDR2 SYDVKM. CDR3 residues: CASSLSAWASGEGTGELFF. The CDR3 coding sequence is TGTGCCAGCAGTTTAAGTGCGTGGGCTAGCGGGGAGGGGACCGGGGAGCTGTTTTTT.

This CDR3 is CASSFSDRDLGAQHF. The CDR3 DNA reads TGTGCCAGCAGTTTTTCTGACCGGGACCTTGGGGCCCAGCATTTT. The chain has TRBV28 and TRBJ1-5; D perhaps matches TRBD1 (5 bases). The V end lost 3 bases, the J end lost 11 bases, and 20 bases lay between the germline ends. The CDR3 is 15 residues long. Germline loops: CDR1 MDHEN, CDR2 SYDVKM.